This T cell receptor (beta chain) was sequenced in a study of graft-versus-host responses after intestinal transplantation. Study details: The whole recipient group had anti-thymocyte globulin induction followed by tacrolimus and steroids for around 3 years. Study observations and caveats: Some GvH clones appeared in ileal mucosa or blood before recipient bone marrow.

V lost 5 bases to trimming and J lost 3 bases; unmatched junction nucleotides: 10. Germline CDR1 is SGHRS and CDR2 is YFSETQ. The CDR3 is made up of 16 amino acids. Concerning this clone: The antigen is unknown.

Only in-frame clones appear in the TCRdb table, and some are missing; sequencing was by immunoSEQ multiplex PCR. The top ten hold 0.09% to 0.1% of the sample, which has some 83,000 clones, about nine tenths seen once. The material sequenced was unstimulated CD4+ T cells sorted from spleen or lymph node cells, taken before intestinal transplant. This sequence originates from a human donor who received an intestinal transplant. V usage is TRBV5-1 and J usage is TRBJ1-3; 8 nucleotides line up with TRBD1. The CDR3 DNA sequence: TGCGCCAGCAGTTCAGGACAGGGTGAATTTGGAAACACCATATATTTT. Its protein is CASSSGQGEFGNTIYF.